The sequence of this TCR beta chain was determined in a study of blood T cell repertoires in COVID-19. The method was immunoSEQ multiplex PCR; TCRdb's version includes in-frame clones alone and lacks a portion of them. The repertoire has over 40,000 clones, roughly 90% of them found once; the top ten carry approximately 2.6%. After removal of 5 bases from V and 2 bases from J, the junction contained 7 bases not matched to a gene. The length of the CDR3 is 15 residues. The germline gives CDR1 SGHRS, CDR2 YFSETQ. The chain recombines TRBV5-1 with TRBJ2-3, with 8 bases identical to TRBD2. The TCR originated in a man older than 75 with acute or convalescent COVID-19. The sample comprised peripheral blood. CDR3 protein: CASRGGGPPTDTQYF. DNA for the CDR3: TGCGCCAGCAGGGGCGGGGGGCCCCCCACAGATACGCAGTATTTT.